The 27 T cell receptor beta chains reported below all come from one sample, sequenced in a study of OX40 agonist ivuxolimab in advanced cancers. Library generation was performed with the immunoSEQ multiplex PCR assay. The immuneACCESS repertoire file appears here via TCRdb, limited to in-frame rearrangements. These files lack a portion of the clones; in checked studies, under half of the deficit traces to unresolved V genes, and the cause of the others is not known. In this sample the table shows about 96,000 clones, roughly four fifths of which occur a single time. In total, the top ten clones hold 4.5% to 6% of the sample. This material consisted of CD4+ or CD8+ T cells sorted from blood, taken in a trial of the OX40 agonist ivuxolimab. These receptors were collected from an adult with an advanced solid tumor such as melanoma, head and neck, liver or kidney cancer.

The chain recombines TRBV5-6 with TRBJ2-3, with D maybe TRBD1 (6 bases). In germline, CDR1 is SGHDT, CDR2 YYEEEE. The ends were cut back, 4 bases at V and 2 bases at J, with 11 bases in the middle. The CDR3 is 14 residues long. This CDR3 reads CASSSGQITDTQYF. The CDR3 nucleotides are TGTGCCAGCAGCAGTGGACAGATCACAGATACGCAGTATTTT.

The chain combines TRBV19 with TRBJ1-5, with a tentative D call TRBD1 (5 bases). CDR3 length: 15 amino acids. Germline-derived CDR1 and CDR2 are LNHDA and SQIVND (reference sequence). Deletions cut 3 bases from V and 1 base from J, with 10 bases between. The CDR3 protein is CASSMGGVSNQPQHF. The CDR3 DNA reads as TGTGCCAGTAGTATGGGGGGGGTGAGCAATCAGCCCCAGCATTTT.

The genes are TRBV7-9 and TRBJ2-1, with TRBD1 matching 7 bases. From germline, CDR1 is SEHNR and CDR2 FQNEAQ (reference sequence). The CDR3 has 15 residues. J lost 5 bases, V lost 9 bases, and 13 bases had no gene match. The CDR3 DNA follows: TGTGCCAGTCAGCACAGGGACAGCCTAAACAATGAGCAGTTCTTC. It codes for CASQHRDSLNNEQFF.

The gene calls are TRBV14 and TRBJ2-7; D may be TRBD2 (5 bases). Germline V gives CDR1 SGHDN, CDR2 FVKESK. There are 16 residues in the CDR3. V lost 1 base and J lost 5, with 18 bases in between. The CDR3 spells CASSQAASLGQHEQYF. The CDR3 DNA reads TGTGCCAGCAGCCAAGCAGCTAGCCTCGGGCAGCACGAGCAGTACTTC.

The J gene is TRBJ2-7, the V gene TRBV28, with 9 bases that match TRBD2. This CDR3 is 15 amino acids long. Trimming took 6 bases from V and 3 from J; bases not matched to a gene: 9. Germline V gene data show CDR1 as MDHEN and CDR2 as SYDVKM. The CDR3 sequence: CASRRSTSGNYEQYF. For the CDR3, the DNA is TGTGCCAGCAGGCGGTCGACTAGCGGTAACTACGAGCAGTACTTC.

The chain recombines TRBV5-6 with TRBJ2-7, with D perhaps matching TRBD1 (6 bases). The V end lost 0 bases, the J end lost 6 bases, and 16 bases lay between the germline ends. Germline-derived CDR1 and CDR2 are SGHDT and YYEEEE. The CDR3 runs 15 residues. CDR3 coding DNA: TGTGCCAGCAGCTTGGGTTTTACCCGGGACACCGAGCAGTACTTC. It codes for CASSLGFTRDTEQYF.

The chain joins TRBV10-3 to TRBJ1-1; TRBD1 aligns across 8 bases. From germline, CDR1 is ENHRY and CDR2 SYGVKD. J lost 0 bases, V lost 10 bases, and 10 bases had no gene match. The CDR3 covers 15 residues. The CDR3 DNA sequence: TGTGCCACCTCTACAGGGGGGGATTTGAACACTGAAGCTTTCTTT. Residues: CATSTGGDLNTEAFF.

The rearrangement uses TRBV6-1 and TRBJ1-1; TRBD1 matches at 8 bases. The germline CDR1 and CDR2 sequences are MNHNS and SASEGT. The CDR3 loop spans 14 amino acids. V dropped 3 bases and J dropped 1; count of bases not matched to a gene: 1. The CDR3 region is CASSEQGANTEAFF. CDR3 DNA sequence: TGTGCCAGCAGTGAGCAGGGGGCGAACACTGAAGCTTTCTTT.

This sequence joins TRBV5-1 and TRBJ2-5; D is unresolved. Trimming cost V 4 bases and J 2 bases, with 12 bases left between them. Germline values: CDR1 SGHRS, CDR2 YFSETQ. The length of the CDR3 is 14 residues. The CDR3 DNA reads TGCGCCAGCAGCCCCCAGTGGGCACAAGAGACCCAGTACTTC. Its translation is CASSPQWAQETQYF.

The V call is TRBV11-2, the J call TRBJ1-1; D gene uncertain. Germline lookup yields CDR1 SGHAT and CDR2 FQNNGV. The CDR3 spans 15 residues. V lost 3 bases and J 1 base, leaving 12 bases between the germline ends. The CDR3: CASSLSGSSNTEAFF. CDR3 nucleotide sequence: TGTGCCAGCAGCTTGTCCGGGAGTTCGAACACTGAAGCTTTCTTT.

This clone was recorded once. The chain links TRBV19 to TRBJ2-7; D unclear. Trimming removed 7 bases from V and 7 bases from J, with 14 bases in between. Germline CDR1 reads LNHDA; CDR2 reads SQIVND (reference sequence). The CDR3 has 12 amino acids. CDR3 DNA sequence: TGTGCCAGTATTCAGGACCTAAAGGAGCAGTACTTC. As protein: CASIQDLKEQYF.

The chain combines TRBV6-1 with TRBJ1-2; D is undetermined. This CDR3 is built from 14 residues. V shed 3 bases and J shed 0 bases, with 8 bases lying between them. Germline lookup yields CDR1 MNHNS and CDR2 SASEGT. Here the CDR3 DNA reads TGTGCCAGCAGTGACAACAATGCTAACTATGGCTACACCTTC. Residues: CASSDNNANYGYTF.

The chain is built from TRBV6-5 and TRBJ1-2; D remains unclear. V gave up 6 bases and J gave up 6 bases, with 17 bases separating them. CDR1 and CDR2 from the germline V gene are MNHEY and SVGAGI. CDR3 length: 14 amino acids. CDR3 in amino acids: CASSNPYRSDGYTF. In DNA, the CDR3 is TGTGCCAGCAGCAACCCGTATAGGTCCGATGGCTACACCTTC.

The V gene is TRBV27, the J gene TRBJ2-6; 9 bases line up with TRBD1. Looked up from germline, CDR1 is MNHEY and CDR2 is SMNVEV (reference sequence). The CDR3 is made up of 21 amino acids. V lost 6 bases to trimming and J lost 2 bases; unmatched junction nucleotides: 20. The CDR3 spells CASRRQSAGQGSGAGANVLTF. CDR3 nucleotides: TGTGCCAGCAGAAGACAATCAGCGGGACAGGGTTCAGGGGCTGGGGCCAACGTCCTGACTTTC.

The chain employs TRBV5-6 and TRBJ1-1; no clear D. The CDR3 extends over 12 amino acids. V lost 7 bases, J lost 1 base, and 8 bases lay in between. Germline lookup yields CDR1 SGHDT and CDR2 YYEEEE. The CDR3 sequence: CASEIRNTEAFF. CDR3 bases: TGTGCCAGCGAAATTAGGAACACTGAAGCTTTCTTT.

V gene TRBV6-5 combines with J gene TRBJ1-1, with D perhaps matching TRBD1 (5 bases). The CDR3 runs 15 residues. CDR1 and CDR2 from the germline V gene are MNHEY and SVGAGI. Trimming left V 0 bases short and J 5 bases short, with 13 bases between. The CDR3 nucleotides are TGTGCCAGCAGTTACTCAGCAGGGCCAGGGACTGAAGCTTTCTTT. This sequence encodes CASSYSAGPGTEAFF.

The chain uses TRBV12-5 and TRBJ2-7; no clear D. The CDR3 totals 11 residues. Germline CDR1 is LGHNT and CDR2 is FRNRAP. Between the trimmed V and J ends, which lost 5 bases and 2 bases, there was a span of 4 bases. This chain's CDR3 is CASGRTYEQYF. In DNA form, the CDR3 reads TGTGCTAGTGGTAGGACCTACGAGCAGTACTTC.

The chain employs TRBV2 and TRBJ2-4; D is perhaps TRBD1 (5 bases). The length of the CDR3 is 15 residues. Germline values: CDR1 SNHLY, CDR2 FYNNEI. Deletions cut 0 bases from V and 6 bases from J, with 12 bases between. The CDR3 coding sequence is TGTGCCAGCAGTGAAGCGCGAAGGGGCAGAAACATTCAGTACTTC. Translation gives CASSEARRGRNIQYF.

The chain links TRBV5-1 to TRBJ2-7, with 9 bases identical to TRBD1. Trimming at V came to 3 bases and at J to 2 bases, leaving 15 bases not matched to a gene. This CDR3 comprises 18 residues. Germline V gives CDR1 SGHRS, CDR2 YFSETQ. The CDR3 sequence: CASSSPRTGTGWTYEQYF. In DNA, the CDR3 is TGCGCCAGCAGCTCCCCTCGGACCGGGACAGGGTGGACCTACGAGCAGTACTTC.

The V and J genes are TRBV7-6 and TRBJ2-1; 8 positions match TRBD2. V was pared by 5 bases and J by 9 bases, with 6 bases of the junction left unmatched. Per the germline V gene, CDR1 is SGHVS and CDR2 is FNYEAQ. The CDR3 is made up of 13 amino acids. The CDR3 is CASSRRGGVEQFF. CDR3 sequence (DNA): TGTGCCAGCAGCCGACGGGGGGGCGTTGAGCAGTTCTTC.

The chain combines TRBV20-1 with TRBJ2-1, with TRBD2 as a possible D gene (6 bases). The germline V and J ends were trimmed by 7 bases and 7 bases, with 11 bases remaining between them. This CDR3 comprises 11 residues. Germline assignment: CDR1 DFQATT and CDR2 SNEGSKA (reference sequence). The CDR3 reads CSGGRSNEQFF. For the CDR3, the DNA is TGCAGTGGAGGGAGGTCAAATGAGCAGTTCTTC.

J is TRBJ2-2 and V is TRBV4-3; D gene uncertain. The CDR3 consists of 12 residues. Germline lookup yields CDR1 LGHNA and CDR2 YSLEER. The V and J ends lost 5 bases and 6 bases respectively, with 7 bases between them. CDR3 region: CASSGIPGELFF. CDR3 DNA: TGCGCCAGCAGCGGAATTCCCGGGGAGCTGTTTTTT.

This sequence joins TRBV11-1 and TRBJ2-7; a possible D gene is TRBD2 (6 bases). The CDR3 is made up of 14 amino acids. Germline CDR1 and CDR2: SGHAT and FQDESV (reference sequence). The V and J ends lost 5 bases and 3 bases respectively, with 14 bases between them. The CDR3 region has the DNA TGTGCCAGCAGCCAGCGACTAGACAGCTACGAGCAGTACTTC. Residues: CASSQRLDSYEQYF.

The rearrangement uses TRBV9 and TRBJ2-7; TRBD2 aligns across 8 bases. The CDR3 runs to 17 residues. J lost 5 bases, V lost 3 bases, and 16 bases had no gene match. Germline V gives CDR1 SGDLS, CDR2 YYNGEE. The DNA for the CDR3 is TGTGCCAGCAGCGAAATAGCGGGGAGTAGTAAAATGAACGAGCAGTACTTC. Amino acids: CASSEIAGSSKMNEQYF.

This chain joins TRBV27 and TRBJ2-7; D possibly corresponds to TRBD1 (6 bases). V dropped 6 bases and J dropped 3 bases, with 15 bases sitting between them. This CDR3 spans 14 amino acids. Germline V gives CDR1 MNHEY, CDR2 SMNVEV (reference sequence). This CDR3 is CASSPGTPGYEQYF. CDR3 DNA sequence: TGTGCCAGCAGCCCGGGGACACCTGGCTACGAGCAGTACTTC.

The chain recombines TRBV4-3 with TRBJ1-2, with 7 bases identical to TRBD1. V gave up 4 bases and J gave up 2 bases; unmatched junction bases: 1. This CDR3 spans 13 amino acids. Germline V gene data show CDR1 as LGHNA and CDR2 as YSLEER. The CDR3: CASSPDRNYGYTF. CDR3 bases: TGCGCCAGCAGCCCGGACAGGAACTATGGCTACACCTTC.

The V gene is TRBV4-3, the J gene TRBJ2-7; 7 nucleotides agree with TRBD1. The junction had 11 bases not matched to a gene; V was cut back by 1 base and J by 2 bases. This CDR3 is built from 17 residues. Per the germline V gene, CDR1 is LGHNA and CDR2 is YSLEER. The CDR3 protein is CASSQGVEGGEAYEQYF. The DNA of the CDR3 is TGCGCCAGCAGCCAAGGGGTAGAAGGGGGCGAAGCCTACGAGCAGTACTTC.